One sample yielded the 10 T cell receptor beta chains listed below, sequenced in a study of response to subunit inactivated influenza vaccine. TCRdb itself ran the RT-PCR reads through MiXCR, one entry per CDR3 protein. This sample has fewer than 700,000 distinct CDR3 sequences, with over 10% found just once. Sequencing was performed on PBMCs from blood, taken 40 to 50 days after vaccination. All receptors come from a middle-aged man who received an inactivated influenza vaccine.

CDR3 coding DNA: TGTGCCAGCAGCTTAAGGGGGATGTTGCCCGGGGAGCTGTTTTTT. Its translation is CASSLRGMLPGELFF. The V call is TRBV7-2, the J call TRBJ2-2; TRBD1 might be the D (6 bases). The CDR3 extends over 15 amino acids. In germline, CDR1 is SGHTA, CDR2 FQGNSA. V lost 2 bases to trimming and J lost 6 bases, with 13 bases between them.

The gene calls are TRBV10-3 and TRBJ1-2; 7 positions agree with TRBD1. The J segment lost 4 bases and the V segment lost 2 bases, leaving 10 bases of the junction unmatched. Germline loops: CDR1 ENHRY, CDR2 SYGVKD. The CDR3 has 16 amino acids. The chain's CDR3 is CAISEGPVDRTYGYTF. The DNA of the CDR3 is TGTGCCATCAGTGAGGGCCCCGTGGACAGGACCTATGGCTACACCTTC.

The chain couples TRBV7-6 to TRBJ1-3, with no clear D. The V and J ends lost 5 bases and 0 bases respectively, with 20 bases between them. Germline CDR1 reads SGHVS; CDR2 reads FNYEAQ. The CDR3 is made up of 18 amino acids. The CDR3 here is CASSNPGRAVSSGNTIYF. Here the CDR3 DNA reads TGTGCCAGCAGCAACCCCGGGAGGGCCGTTAGCTCTGGAAACACCATATATTTT.

The CDR3 region is CSLGQGNTEAFF. The CDR3 DNA sequence: TGCAGCCTTGGACAGGGCAACACTGAAGCTTTCTTT. The J gene is TRBJ1-1, the V gene TRBV20-1, with 8 bases that match TRBD1. The CDR3 runs to 12 residues. From germline, CDR1 is DFQATT and CDR2 SNEGSKA (reference sequence).

This clonotype was observed a handful of times. The chain employs TRBV29-1 and TRBJ2-5; D is ambiguous. Germline V lookup: CDR1 SQVTM, CDR2 ANQGSEA. Trimming left V 3 bases short and J 0 bases short, with 11 bases between. CDR3 size: 14 residues. The DNA for the CDR3 is TGCAGCGTTGAGTCAGGAGTGTACCAAGAGACCCAGTACTTC. Protein sequence: CSVESGVYQETQYF.

This clonotype was recorded a few times. This chain links TRBV4-1 with TRBJ2-3, with D unresolved. This CDR3 has 16 residues. V was trimmed by 3 bases and J by 0 bases, leaving 13 bases between them. Germline V CDR1 and CDR2: MGHRA, YSYEKL. CDR3 coding DNA: TGCGCCAGCAGCCAGGCCCTGACTGCTAGCACAGATACGCAGTATTTT. It specifies CASSQALTASTDTQYF.

This clonotype was picked up a small number of times. The chain carries TRBV28 and TRBJ1-1, with 9 bases matching TRBD1. Trimming cost V 3 bases and J 7 bases; bases outside gene matches: 6. Per germline, CDR1 MDHEN and CDR2 SYDVKM. This CDR3 spans 14 amino acids. CDR3 protein: CASSFPDRGGEAFF. The DNA for the CDR3 is TGTGCCAGCAGTTTCCCGGACAGGGGAGGTGAAGCTTTCTTT.

CDR3 protein: CASKSGQANEKLFF. DNA for the CDR3: TGTGCCAGCAAGTCCGGACAGGCTAATGAAAAACTGTTTTTT. The chain links TRBV12-3 or TRBV12-4 to TRBJ1-4; TRBD1 matches 7 bases. The CDR3 is 14 amino acids. The trim removed 7 bases at V and 3 bases at J, leaving 5 bases unmatched.

This clonotype was counted at least ten times. V usage is TRBV12-3 or TRBV12-4 and J usage is TRBJ2-5; TRBD2 matches 12 bases. V shed 5 bases and J 3 bases; nucleotides not matched to a gene: 7. The CDR3 loop spans 16 amino acids. CDR3 in amino acids: CASSGLAGGPKETQYF. The CDR3 nucleotides are TGTGCCAGCAGTGGGCTAGCGGGGGGGCCGAAAGAGACCCAGTACTTC.

This clonotype was detected only a few times. J is TRBJ1-4 and V is TRBV5-1; a weak D match, TRBD1 (5 bases). V was clipped by 0 bases and J by 4 bases, with 13 bases between them. CDR1 is SGHRS, CDR2 YFSETQ, per germline. This CDR3 contains 16 residues. This chain's CDR3 is CASSLVAGRSNEKLFF. The CDR3 DNA reads as TGCGCCAGCAGCTTGGTAGCGGGGCGTAGTAATGAAAAACTGTTTTTT.